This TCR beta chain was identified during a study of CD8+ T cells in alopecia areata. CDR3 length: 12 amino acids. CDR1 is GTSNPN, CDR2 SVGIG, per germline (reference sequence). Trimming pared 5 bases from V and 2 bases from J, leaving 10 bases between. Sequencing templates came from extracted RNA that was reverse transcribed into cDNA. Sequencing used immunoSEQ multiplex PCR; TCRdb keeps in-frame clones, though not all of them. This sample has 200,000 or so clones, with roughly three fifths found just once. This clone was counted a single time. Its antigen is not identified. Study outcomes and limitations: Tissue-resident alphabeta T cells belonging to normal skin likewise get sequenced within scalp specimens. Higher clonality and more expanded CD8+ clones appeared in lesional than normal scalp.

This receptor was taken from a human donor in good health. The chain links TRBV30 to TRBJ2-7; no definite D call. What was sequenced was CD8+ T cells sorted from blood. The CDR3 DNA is TGTGCCTGGGAAAACGGCCCCTACGAGCAGTACTTC. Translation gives CAWENGPYEQYF.